This T cell receptor (beta chain) was documented in a study of blood T cell repertoires in COVID-19. Study summary: Italy, Spain and the United States were the sources of the convalescent and acute COVID-19 samples. The cDNA or gDNA used as material had been derived from T cells, B-cell-depleted T cells, or PBMCs.

The V end lost 1 base, the J end lost 9 bases, and 7 bases lay between the germline ends. The germline gives CDR1 SEHNR, CDR2 FQNEAQ (reference sequence). CDR3 length: 12 amino acids. Authors' data handling: Reference gene primers were amplified, and this amplification served to estimate nucleated cell counts. TCRdb's table, derived via immunoSEQ multiplex PCR, lists solely in-frame clones and lacks some. The DNA was the basis for D and trimming; V, J and clone size are from that table. The sample lists 20,000 to 30,000 clones, about nine tenths occurring once. The chain combines TRBV7-9 with TRBJ2-1; perhaps TRBD2 as D (6 bases). This clonotype was obtained from a human donor with active COVID-19. The donor label of this sample is uncertain. Sequenced sample: peripheral blood. CDR3 amino acids: CASSLGAGEQFF. The CDR3, as DNA: TGTGCCAGCAGCTTAGGAGCGGGTGAGCAGTTCTTC.